The 31 T cell receptor beta chains below come from one sample, sequenced in a study of T cells after yellow fever vaccination. TCRdb analysed the 5' RACE reads with MiXCR anew, one entry per CDR3 protein. Found here are 500,000 to 550,000 distinct CDR3 sequences, around a fifth of them singletons; the top ten hold around 17%. The sequenced sample was PBMCs, obtained around 3 weeks after the first yellow fever vaccination. The receptors stem from a man between 18 and 35 years old who received the YFV17D yellow fever vaccine.

The chain recombines TRBV6-2 or TRBV6-3 with TRBJ1-4, with D maybe TRBD1 (5 bases). The CDR3 extends over 20 amino acids. Trimming pared 2 bases from V and 2 bases from J, leaving 24 bases between. CDR1 is MNHEY, CDR2 SVGEGT, per germline. CDR3 residues: CASSYIEGLWAPWTNEKLFF. The CDR3 coding sequence is TGTGCCAGCAGTTACATCGAGGGGTTGTGGGCCCCTTGGACTAATGAAAAACTGTTTTTT.

Here the CDR3 DNA reads TGTGCCAGCAGCTTGTCGCAAGGCGAGCAGTACGTC. It encodes CASSLSQGEQYV. The V gene is TRBV5-4, the J gene TRBJ2-7; the D is unclear. Trimming removed 1 base from V and 6 bases from J, with 8 bases in between. This CDR3 is 12 amino acids long. Germline V gives CDR1 SGHNT, CDR2 YYREEE (reference sequence).

This clonotype was counted between two and nine times. The J gene is TRBJ2-7, the V gene TRBV19; D unclear. Germline values: CDR1 LNHDA, CDR2 SQIVND (reference sequence). Between the trimmed V and J ends, which lost 7 bases and 5 bases, there was a span of 12 bases. CDR3 length equals 12 residues. The CDR3 DNA reads as TGTGCCAGTAATACCAGAGGTGACGAGCAGTACTTC. Its protein product is CASNTRGDEQYF.

The chain has TRBV24-1 and TRBJ1-3; unclear D gene. This CDR3 comprises 12 residues. Germline V lookup: CDR1 KGHDR, CDR2 SFDVKD. The V end was cut by 7 bases, the J end by 3 bases, with 6 bases between. The CDR3 nucleotides are TGTGCCACCAGGGGCGTTGGAAACACCATATATTTT. Its translation: CATRGVGNTIYF.

This clonotype was observed at least ten times. The V gene is TRBV5-1, the J gene TRBJ2-3; D possibly uses TRBD1 or TRBD2 (5 bases each). The V gene lost 0 bases and the J gene lost 4 bases, with 6 bases spanning the gap. The CDR3 spans 13 residues. CDR1 is SGHRS and CDR2 is YFSETQ in the germline V gene. In DNA form, the CDR3 reads TGCGCCAGCAGCTTGGCGGGGCCAGATACGCAGTATTTT. It codes for CASSLAGPDTQYF.

Of note for this clonotype: The germline gene is not matched at one end of the junction; a read error may be the cause. V and J are TRBV20-1 and TRBJ2-2; perhaps TRBD2 as D (5 bases). Germline assignment: CDR1 DFQATT and CDR2 SNEGSKA (reference sequence). The CDR3 runs 18 residues. The DNA of the CDR3 is TGCTGTGCTAGAGATATTACAGTAGCGCGCGCGAACACCGGGGAGCTGTTTTTT. Residues: CCARDITVARANTGELFF.

For this clonotype: Possible read error: a much larger clone is one base away. The chain carries TRBV24-1 and TRBJ2-3, with D unresolved. V lost 9 bases and J 2 bases, leaving 11 bases between the germline ends. The V gene's germline CDR1 is KGHDR and CDR2 SFDVKD. The CDR3 runs to 13 residues. The CDR3 nucleotides read TGTGCCACCGGTGGGCAGACCACAGATACGCAGTATTTT. Translation gives CATGGQTTDTQYF.

The chain joins TRBV20-1 to TRBJ1-5, with 9 bases that match TRBD1. V was pared by 7 bases and J by 1 base, with 2 bases of the junction left unmatched. The CDR3 sequence is 13 residues long. The germline gives CDR1 DFQATT, CDR2 SNEGSKA (reference sequence). The CDR3 region is CSGTGGSNQPQHF. In DNA, the CDR3 is TGCAGTGGTACAGGGGGCAGCAATCAGCCCCAGCATTTT.

This clonotype was counted between two and nine times. V and J are TRBV4-3 and TRBJ1-6; TRBD1 might be the D (5 bases). CDR1 is LGHNA and CDR2 is YSLEER in the germline V gene. Trimming pared 4 bases from V and 7 bases from J, leaving 20 bases between. The CDR3 is 17 amino acids. The CDR3 DNA reads TGCGCCAGCAGCCTCCTTGTCAACGGAGGGGACAATTCACCCCTCCACTTT. Residues: CASSLLVNGGDNSPLHF.

This clonotype was counted a few times. The rearrangement uses TRBV7-2 and TRBJ1-3; D is unresolved. CDR1 SGHTA and CDR2 FQGNSA come from the germline V gene. V dropped 5 bases and J dropped 4 bases, with 9 bases sitting between them. The CDR3 loop spans 13 amino acids. CDR3 region: CASSDIQGNTIYF. Written as DNA, the CDR3 is TGTGCCAGCAGCGATATACAGGGAAACACCATATATTTT.

In this sample, this clonotype turned up a few times. V and J are TRBV4-2 and TRBJ1-4, with 7 bases aligning to TRBD1. V dropped 4 bases and J dropped 5; count of bases not matched to a gene: 7. Germline CDR1 LGHNA, CDR2 YNFKEQ. The CDR3 length is 15 residues. The CDR3 protein is CASSPGGTANEKLFF. The CDR3 DNA follows: TGTGCCAGCAGCCCAGGCGGGACAGCGAATGAAAAACTGTTTTTT.

The CDR3 nucleotides read TGTGCCAGCAGTTACTCGACGGAGGCAAATGGCTACACCTTC. Translated, it gives CASSYSTEANGYTF. The V gene is TRBV6-5, the J gene TRBJ1-2; D not resolved. Germline CDR1 MNHEY, CDR2 SVGAGI. This CDR3 comprises 14 residues. Trimming stripped 0 bases from V and 6 bases from J, with 11 bases between.

CDR3 bases: TGTGCCAGCAGGCCGAAGGGGAGGGTTTACGAGCAGTACGTC. It specifies CASRPKGRVYEQYV. The chain combines TRBV6-1 with TRBJ2-7; 7 bases are shared with TRBD2. Germline V gene lookup returns CDR1 MNHNS and CDR2 SASEGT. V shed 6 bases, J shed 4 bases, and the junction held 9 bases outside the gene matches. This CDR3 has 14 amino acids.

The chain is built from TRBV20-1 and TRBJ2-3, with 8 bases lining up with TRBD2. Germline trimming cut 1 base from V and 5 bases from J; bases unmatched to any gene: 5. Germline lookup yields CDR1 DFQATT and CDR2 SNEGSKA (reference sequence). The CDR3 totals 14 residues. Written as DNA, the CDR3 is TGCAGTGCTAGAGGCGGGGGGTCGGGAGATACGCAGTATTTT. This sequence encodes CSARGGGSGDTQYF.

The chain is built from TRBV6-1 and TRBJ2-2, with 7 positions matching TRBD2. The junction had 11 bases not matched to a gene; V was cut back by 4 bases and J by 6 bases. Germline V CDR1 and CDR2: MNHNS, SASEGT. The CDR3 has 16 amino acids. The CDR3 sequence is CASSARLAGLSGELFF. The CDR3, as DNA: TGTGCCAGCAGTGCCAGACTAGCAGGGTTGTCCGGGGAGCTGTTTTTT.

The CDR3 sequence is CASSSFTSGGGNEQFF. Here the CDR3 DNA reads TGTGCCAGCAGCTCCTTTACTAGCGGGGGGGGTAATGAGCAGTTCTTC. The genes are TRBV11-2 and TRBJ2-1, with 13 positions matching TRBD2. CDR1 and CDR2 from the germline V gene are SGHAT and FQNNGV. V shed 4 bases, J shed 7 bases, and the junction held 7 bases outside the gene matches. CDR3 length: 16 residues. The variable domain in full, with the rest retrieved from reference TRBV11-2 and TRBJ2-1, is EAGVAQSPRYKIIEKRQSVAFWCNPISGHATLYWYQQILGQGPKLLIQFQNNGVVDDSQLPKDRFSAERLKGVDSTLKIQPAKLEDSAVYLCASSSFTSGGGNEQFFGPGTRLTVL.

The rearrangement links TRBV12-3 or TRBV12-4 to TRBJ1-6; D might be TRBD1 (5 bases). The CDR3 spans 15 residues. The V end was cut by 4 bases, the J end by 6 bases, with 13 bases between. For the CDR3, the DNA is TGTGCCAGCAGTTCTTTTTTAGGGGCTAATTCACCCCTCCACTTT. Its protein product is CASSSFLGANSPLHF.

J is TRBJ2-5 and V is TRBV12-3 or TRBV12-4; D remains unclear. This CDR3 comprises 15 residues. Trimming stripped 4 bases from V and 2 bases from J, with 14 bases between. The CDR3 DNA is TGTGCCAGCAGTTGGTTAGGGTCTAGACAAGAGACCCAGTACTTC. It codes for CASSWLGSRQETQYF.

The rearrangement links TRBV4-2 to TRBJ2-1; maybe TRBD2 (7 bases). CDR3 length: 16 residues. The V and J ends lost 1 base and 9 bases respectively, with 19 bases between them. Germline V CDR1 and CDR2: LGHNA, YNFKEQ. CDR3 coding DNA: TGTGCCAGCAGCCAAGCGGTTGGGGGGGGCAAACGTGAGCAGTTCTTC. As protein: CASSQAVGGGKREQFF.

The sample holds many counts of this clonotype. The J gene is TRBJ2-7, the V gene TRBV4-3; D is perhaps TRBD2 (5 bases). V shed 4 bases and J shed 8 bases, with 21 bases lying between them. CDR3 size: 15 residues. The V gene's germline CDR1 is LGHNA and CDR2 YSLEER. The DNA of the CDR3 is TGCGCCAGCAGCCTCGTCGGACTCTCCCGGGGAAAGCAGTACTTC. Its protein product is CASSLVGLSRGKQYF.

This chain connects TRBV12-3 or TRBV12-4 to TRBJ2-1, with D tentatively TRBD2 (6 bases). V lost 2 bases and J 8 bases, leaving 19 bases between the germline ends. This CDR3 is 16 amino acids long. The CDR3 loop reads CASSLIRRGLGHEQFF. The CDR3 DNA reads TGTGCCAGCAGTTTAATTCGCCGGGGACTGGGACATGAGCAGTTCTTC.

The genes are TRBV6-4 and TRBJ2-7; D is ambiguous. The CDR3 consists of 13 residues. V lost 4 bases and J 2 bases, leaving 9 bases between the germline ends. Germline assignment: CDR1 MRHNA and CDR2 SNTAGT. In DNA, the CDR3 is TGTGCCAGCAGTGGGCCCGAGACCTACGAGCAGTACGTC. Its translation is CASSGPETYEQYV.

This clonotype was counted a few times. The chain employs TRBV29-1 and TRBJ2-7; no reliable D call. V lost 5 bases and J lost 3, with 8 bases in between. CDR1 is SQVTM, CDR2 ANQGSEA, per germline. The CDR3 runs 11 residues. The CDR3 here is CSVNASYEQYV. For the CDR3, the DNA is TGCAGCGTTAACGCAAGCTACGAGCAGTACGTC.

The chain recombines TRBV11-2 with TRBJ2-5; weak D call: TRBD2 (6 bases). The CDR3 spans 16 residues. V was trimmed by 5 bases and J by 1 base, leaving 17 bases between them. Germline CDR1 reads SGHAT; CDR2 reads FQNNGV. The chain's CDR3 is CASSLQGGETQETQYF. For the CDR3, the DNA is TGTGCCAGCAGCCTCCAGGGCGGGGAAACCCAAGAGACCCAGTACTTC. The whole variable domain, filled in from reference TRBV11-2 and TRBJ2-5, reads EAGVAQSPRYKIIEKRQSVAFWCNPISGHATLYWYQQILGQGPKLLIQFQNNGVVDDSQLPKDRFSAERLKGVDSTLKIQPAKLEDSAVYLCASSLQGGETQETQYFGPGTRLLVL.

The chain links TRBV4-1 to TRBJ2-7, with D perhaps matching TRBD1 (5 bases). This CDR3 contains 15 residues. CDR1 MGHRA and CDR2 YSYEKL come from the germline V gene. Trimming pared 4 bases from V and 0 bases from J, leaving 13 bases between. The CDR3 sequence is CASSPTATSSYEQYF. Written as DNA, the CDR3 is TGCGCCAGCAGCCCGACAGCGACAAGCTCCTACGAGCAGTACTTC.

The V and J genes are TRBV9 and TRBJ2-2; no reliable D call. V lost 0 bases and J 5 bases, leaving 14 bases between the germline ends. CDR3 size: 16 residues. Germline-derived CDR1 and CDR2 are SGDLS and YYNGEE. DNA for the CDR3: TGTGCCAGCAGCGTAGATCTTAGAGTGGGAACCGGGGAGCTGTTTTTT. Protein sequence: CASSVDLRVGTGELFF.

This clonotype was found many times. The V call is TRBV12-3 or TRBV12-4, the J call TRBJ1-1; D not certain. The CDR3 spans 14 residues. Trimming left V 6 bases short and J 7 bases short, with 18 bases between. CDR3 protein: CASSSSRRSGEAFF. DNA of the CDR3: TGTGCCAGCAGCTCCTCGCGGCGGTCGGGTGAAGCTTTCTTT.

This clonotype was observed at least ten times. V usage is TRBV4-1 and J usage is TRBJ2-1; D is unresolved. Germline CDR1 is MGHRA and CDR2 is YSYEKL. Trimming left V 3 bases short and J 4 bases short, with 10 bases between. The CDR3 is 14 amino acids. CDR3 sequence (DNA): TGCGCCAGCAGCCAGGGTGGAGTTTACAATGAGCAGTTCTTC. It encodes CASSQGGVYNEQFF.

This chain connects TRBV4-3 to TRBJ1-2, with D unresolved. Per germline, CDR1 LGHNA and CDR2 YSLEER. The CDR3 loop spans 13 amino acids. V was pared by 0 bases and J by 2 bases, with 4 bases between. CDR3 sequence reads: CASSQEQNYGYTF. In DNA form, the CDR3 reads TGCGCCAGCAGCCAAGAACAGAACTATGGCTACACCTTC.

The chain has TRBV20-1 and TRBJ2-7; tentatively, D is TRBD2 (7 bases). This CDR3 has 14 amino acids. Germline values: CDR1 DFQATT, CDR2 SNEGSKA (reference sequence). The V end was cut by 3 bases, the J end by 2 bases, with 14 bases between. The CDR3 spells CSARVGGATYEQYV. The CDR3 bases are TGCAGTGCTAGGGTTGGGGGGGCCACCTACGAGCAGTACGTC.

This clonotype was found a few times. This chain uses TRBV20-1 with TRBJ2-1; 7 bases match TRBD2. The trim removed 6 bases at V and 7 bases at J, leaving 9 bases unmatched. CDR1 DFQATT and CDR2 SNEGSKA come from the germline V gene (reference sequence). The CDR3 is 13 residues long. Written as DNA, the CDR3 is TGCAGTGCGCCAGCAGCGGGGAAGAATGAGCAGTTCTTC. This codes for CSAPAAGKNEQFF.